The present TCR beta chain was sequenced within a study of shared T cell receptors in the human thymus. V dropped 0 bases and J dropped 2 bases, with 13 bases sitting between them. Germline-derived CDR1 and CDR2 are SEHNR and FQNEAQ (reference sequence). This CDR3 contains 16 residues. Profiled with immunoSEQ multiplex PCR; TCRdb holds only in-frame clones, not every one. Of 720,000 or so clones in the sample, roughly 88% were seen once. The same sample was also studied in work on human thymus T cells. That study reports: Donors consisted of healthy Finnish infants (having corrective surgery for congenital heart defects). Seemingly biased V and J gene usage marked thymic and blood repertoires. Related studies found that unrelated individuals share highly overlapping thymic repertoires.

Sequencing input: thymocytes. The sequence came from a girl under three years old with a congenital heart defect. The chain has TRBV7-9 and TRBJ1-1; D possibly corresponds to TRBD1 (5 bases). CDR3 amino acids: CASSLARQPANTEAFF. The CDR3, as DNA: TGTGCCAGCAGCTTAGCGAGACAGCCAGCCAACACTGAAGCTTTCTTT.